The entry below describes one TCR beta chain. CDR1 SGHRS and CDR2 YFSETQ come from the germline V gene. With 2 bases removed from V and 3 bases from J, the gap between germline ends came to 20 bases. CDR3 size: 18 residues. The repertoire was sequenced with immunoSEQ multiplex PCR; TCRdb's copy has only in-frame clones and lacks some. The table includes around 35,000 clones, 81% detected once. The data derive from a study of blood T cell repertoires in COVID-19. Whole-study context: Some COVID-19 samples were acute and others convalescent; all came from the United States, Italy and Spain.

This sequence joins TRBV5-1 and TRBJ2-2; possibly TRBD1 for D (6 bases). This clonotype was sampled from a man between 65 and 80 years old with COVID-19, enrolled during active disease. Sample: peripheral blood. CDR3 protein: CASSFAPQGQGDTGELFF. CDR3 nucleotides: TGCGCCAGCAGCTTCGCTCCACAGGGTCAGGGTGACACCGGGGAGCTGTTTTTT.